A single sample is the source of the 20 T cell receptor beta chains below, sequenced in a study of T cell changes during pregnancy in multiple sclerosis. The assay was immunoSEQ multiplex PCR, and TCRdb's table has in-frame clones only and misses some. The sample holds about 84,000 clones, 94% seen once. Sequencing used peripheral blood, obtained in the second trimester of pregnancy. These receptors were taken from a female donor in good health, enrolled as a control in a pregnancy study.

J is TRBJ2-3 and V is TRBV30; TRBD2 aligns across 11 bases. J lost 2 bases, V lost 2 bases, and 6 bases had no gene match. In germline, CDR1 is GTSNPN, CDR2 SVGIG (reference sequence). The CDR3 runs to 16 residues. The CDR3 DNA reads TGTGCCTGGAGTTTCGGTAGCGGGAGGGCCACAGATACGCAGTATTTT. As protein: CAWSFGSGRATDTQYF.

This chain uses TRBV5-6 with TRBJ1-1; D is ambiguous. V lost 0 bases and J 2 bases, leaving 8 bases between the germline ends. Germline values: CDR1 SGHDT, CDR2 YYEEEE. CDR3 length: 14 amino acids. CDR3 nucleotide sequence: TGTGCCAGCAGCTTGGCGGGGATCAACACTGAAGCTTTCTTT. As protein: CASSLAGINTEAFF.

This clone was seen a few times. The rearrangement uses TRBV4-2 and TRBJ2-7; 8 bases are shared with TRBD2. Per the germline V gene, CDR1 is LGHNA and CDR2 is YNFKEQ. The CDR3 length is 15 residues. J was trimmed by 3 bases and V by 5 bases; bases with no gene match: 9. In DNA form, the CDR3 reads TGTGCCAGCAGCGGCCGGGAGGGACTAGACTACGAGCAGTACTTC. Its translation: CASSGREGLDYEQYF.

CDR3 DNA sequence: TGTGCCAGCAGCCGACTGACTGACACCCAGTACTTC. This gives the protein CASSRLTDTQYF. The chain combines TRBV7-6 with TRBJ2-5, with D uncertain. The V end lost 5 bases, the J end lost 8 bases, and 12 bases lay between the germline ends. This CDR3 is 12 amino acids long. The germline gives CDR1 SGHVS, CDR2 FNYEAQ.

J is TRBJ2-5 and V is TRBV10-3, with 9 bases identical to TRBD1. The CDR3 has 15 residues. Germline CDR1 reads ENHRY; CDR2 reads SYGVKD. V lost 4 bases, J lost 4 bases, and 7 bases stayed unmatched. CDR3 sequence reads: CAISGGDRERETQYF. In DNA form, the CDR3 reads TGTGCCATCAGTGGTGGGGACAGGGAACGAGAGACCCAGTACTTC.

This chain joins TRBV4-1 and TRBJ2-1; 9 positions agree with TRBD2. The CDR3 is made up of 16 amino acids. With 4 bases clipped from V and 4 bases from J, the junction kept 8 bases outside the gene matches. Germline loops: CDR1 MGHRA, CDR2 YSYEKL. CDR3 nucleotide sequence: TGCGCCAGCAGCCCCCCGTTGGCGGGAGGGTACAATGAGCAGTTCTTC. This sequence encodes CASSPPLAGGYNEQFF.

The J gene is TRBJ2-2, the V gene TRBV28; no reliable D call. Trimming removed 5 bases from V and 4 bases from J, with 8 bases in between. The CDR3 loop spans 13 amino acids. CDR1 and CDR2 (germline): MDHEN, SYDVKM. CDR3 in amino acids: CASSPSLTGELFF. The CDR3 DNA reads as TGTGCCAGCAGTCCTTCCCTCACCGGGGAGCTGTTTTTT.

This clone was counted between two and nine times. J is TRBJ2-7 and V is TRBV5-5, with D uncertain. Germline loops: CDR1 SGHKS, CDR2 YYEKEE (reference sequence). The CDR3 contains 11 residues. V was shortened by 1 base and J by 7 bases, with 6 bases between the two germline ends. The CDR3: CASSLRSEQYF. CDR3 DNA: TGTGCCAGCAGCTTGCGGTCAGAGCAGTACTTC.

The gene calls are TRBV5-1 and TRBJ1-2; maybe TRBD1 (5 bases). Germline assignment: CDR1 SGHRS and CDR2 YFSETQ. The CDR3 consists of 15 residues. Trimming removed 0 bases from V and 4 bases from J, with 13 bases in between. Written as DNA, the CDR3 is TGCGCCAGCAGCTTGGCCCGTGGAGGGACCTATGGCTACACCTTC. As protein: CASSLARGGTYGYTF.

V and J are TRBV7-9 and TRBJ2-7, with a possible D match to TRBD2 (6 bases). Trimming removed 5 bases from V and 6 bases from J, with 14 bases in between. Per germline, CDR1 SEHNR and CDR2 FQNEAQ (reference sequence). The CDR3 has 13 residues. The CDR3: CASSTTGDSEQYF. The CDR3 nucleotides are TGTGCCAGCAGCACTACCGGGGACTCCGAGCAGTACTTC.

This chain connects TRBV2 to TRBJ2-7, with 8 bases matching TRBD1. Germline-derived CDR1 and CDR2 are SNHLY and FYNNEI. This CDR3 has 15 residues. V gave up 8 bases and J gave up 0 bases; unmatched junction bases: 9. CDR3: CASGGTGRPSYEQYF. CDR3 coding DNA: TGTGCCAGCGGAGGGACAGGCCGACCCTCCTACGAGCAGTACTTC.

The genes are TRBV9 and TRBJ2-3; D not resolved. V lost 3 bases and J 1 base, leaving 18 bases between the germline ends. CDR1 and CDR2 from the germline V gene are SGDLS and YYNGEE. The CDR3 has 17 residues. The CDR3 reads CASSALVPGWGTDTQYF. CDR3 DNA sequence: TGTGCCAGCAGCGCGTTGGTCCCAGGCTGGGGCACAGATACGCAGTATTTT.

The rearrangement joins TRBV4-1 to TRBJ2-1; 13 nucleotides align to TRBD2. J was trimmed by 0 bases and V by 2 bases; bases with no gene match: 16. The CDR3 runs to 22 residues. Germline V gene data show CDR1 as MGHRA and CDR2 as YSYEKL. The CDR3 coding sequence is TGCGCCAGCAGCCAATATTACTCTTTCGGACTAGCGGGAGTAAGCTCCTACAATGAGCAGTTCTTC. Protein sequence: CASSQYYSFGLAGVSSYNEQFF.

This chain links TRBV7-9 with TRBJ2-3; 9 bases fit TRBD2. Per germline, CDR1 SEHNR and CDR2 FQNEAQ (reference sequence). This CDR3 comprises 16 residues. With 5 bases clipped from V and 0 bases from J, the junction kept 6 bases outside the gene matches. The CDR3 here is CASSRLAEPSTDTQYF. The CDR3 DNA is TGTGCCAGCAGCCGACTAGCGGAGCCCAGCACAGATACGCAGTATTTT.

The rearrangement joins TRBV30 to TRBJ2-1; 8 bases map to TRBD2. V shed 5 bases and J 6 bases; nucleotides not matched to a gene: 12. Germline V gives CDR1 GTSNPN, CDR2 SVGIG (reference sequence). This CDR3 spans 15 amino acids. The CDR3 protein is CAWGSGSGGPNEQFF. CDR3 bases: TGTGCCTGGGGTAGCGGCTCGGGAGGGCCCAATGAGCAGTTCTTC. Complete variable domain (other parts from reference TRBV30 and TRBJ2-1): SQTIHQWPATLVQPVGSPLSLECTVEGTSNPNLYWYRQAAGRGLQLLFYSVGIGQISSEVPQNLSASRPQDRQFILSSKKLLLSDSGFYLCAWGSGSGGPNEQFFGPGTRLTVL.

The chain employs TRBV14 and TRBJ2-1, with 12 bases aligning to TRBD2. V was clipped by 1 base and J by 6 bases; unmatched bases: 7. The CDR3 runs to 17 residues. Germline CDR1 reads SGHDN; CDR2 reads FVKESK. CDR3 DNA: TGTGCCAGCAGCCAAGGACTAGCGGGAGTAAAGGGCAATGAGCAGTTCTTC. It encodes CASSQGLAGVKGNEQFF. Looking up the rest from reference TRBV14 and TRBJ2-1 gives the full variable domain: EAGVTQFPSHSVIEKGQTVTLRCDPISGHDNLYWYRRVMGKEIKFLLHFVKESKQDESGMPNNRFLAERTGGTYSTLKVQPAELEDSGVYFCASSQGLAGVKGNEQFFGPGTRLTVL.

This clone was detected once. J is TRBJ1-5 and V is TRBV6-1; D unclear. V lost 4 bases and J lost 6, with 16 bases in between. The germline V gene has CDR1 MNHNS and CDR2 SASEGT. The CDR3 is 15 amino acids. The CDR3 region is CASSGGRMGSQPQHF. In DNA form, the CDR3 reads TGTGCCAGCAGTGGAGGAAGGATGGGGAGTCAGCCCCAGCATTTT.

The chain has TRBV27 and TRBJ2-3, with no clear D. Germline V gene sequence: CDR1 MNHEY, CDR2 SMNVEV (reference sequence). The CDR3 consists of 16 residues. V shed 2 bases and J shed 2 bases, with 14 bases lying between them. The CDR3 loop is CASSLTTYGTTDTQYF. The CDR3 nucleotides read TGTGCCAGCAGTTTAACGACATACGGAACCACAGATACGCAGTATTTT.

The gene calls are TRBV27 and TRBJ2-1; TRBD2 aligns across 11 bases. Germline V gene data show CDR1 as MNHEY and CDR2 as SMNVEV (reference sequence). The J segment lost 3 bases and the V segment lost 10 bases, leaving 5 bases of the junction unmatched. The CDR3 consists of 14 residues. CDR3 in DNA: TGTGCCACGGGGACTAGCGGAGGCTACAATGAGCAGTTCTTC. It encodes CATGTSGGYNEQFF.

The chain is built from TRBV2 and TRBJ2-1; 8 bases match TRBD2. This CDR3 is 13 amino acids long. Germline CDR1 reads SNHLY; CDR2 reads FYNNEI. The trim removed 8 bases at V and 2 bases at J, leaving 2 bases unmatched. The CDR3 reads CASERGTYNEQFF. CDR3 coding DNA: TGTGCCAGCGAGCGGGGGACCTACAATGAGCAGTTCTTC.